This T cell receptor beta chain was obtained from a study of vaccination and CD4 T cells after COVID-19. Comment on this clonotype: Antigen: not known.

The treatment denotes: approximately nine-day PBMC culture with coronavirus spike peptide pools or control peptides (ViraFEST assay). Both day 3 and day 7 involved replacing half of the medium with fresh IL-2 medium. The assay that was used to sequence DNA from cultured CD4+ T cells was the Oncomine TCR Beta short-read assay. Each CDR3 protein gets one entry after TCRdb re-called the PCR reads with MiXCR. The sample shows around 26,000 distinct CDR3 sequences, approximately 67% of them seen only once. Sequencing was performed on CD4+ T cells from blood, cultured in vitro, taken after SARS-CoV-2 vaccination. The receptor's source is a human donor who received a COVID-19 vaccine.

As DNA, the CDR3 is TGTGCCAGCAGTTCTAGTGCGTACGAGCAGTACTTC. Translating it yields CASSSSAYEQYF. The chain is built from TRBV2 and TRBJ2-7, with D unclear. The V end lost 5 bases, the J end lost 4 bases, and 9 bases lay between the germline ends. The CDR3 spans 12 residues. Looked up from germline, CDR1 is SNHLY and CDR2 is FYNNEI.